This is a list of T cell receptor beta chains from one sample in a study of a mutant IDH1 vaccine in newly diagnosed glioma. Sequenced by immunoSEQ multiplex PCR; TCRdb stores in-frame clones only, minus some. The repertoire holds approximately 82,000 clones, with more than 80% as singletons. Their antigens are not known. The input for sequencing was PBMCs, taken from a glioma patient whose treatment included an IDH1 peptide vaccine. The receptor set was obtained from a woman in her fifties or sixties with glioma. Both conserved end residues are part of each CDR3. D genes are given only for firm matches. Not every row has a clone size; where given, it reads once, few, many or a size class.

V gene	D gene	clone size	J gene	CDR3 protein	CDR3 DNA
TRBV9	.	.	TRBJ1-1	CASSARWGDTEAFF	TGTGCCAGCAGCGCCCGATGGGGGGACACTGAAGCTTTCTTT
TRBV6-1	TRBD1	.	TRBJ1-5	CASSGQGGNQPQHF	TGTGCCAGCAGTGGACAGGGAGGCAATCAGCCCCAGCATTTT
TRBV27	TRBD2	once	TRBJ2-3	CASSLYPSGFTDTQYF	TGTGCCAGCAGTTTATACCCTAGCGGGTTCACAGATACGCAGTATTTT
TRBV9	TRBD1	.	TRBJ2-7	CASSLRTGETYEQYF	TGTGCCAGCAGCCTTCGGACAGGGGAGACCTACGAGCAGTACTTC
TRBV28	.	.	TRBJ1-3	CASRTDTISGNTIYF	TGTGCCAGCAGGACCGACACAATCTCTGGAAACACCATATATTTT
TRBV2	.	.	TRBJ2-7	CASSTYEQYF	TGTGCCAGCAGCACATACGAGCAGTACTTC
TRBV30	TRBD1	.	TRBJ2-2	CAWGTGGTGELFF	TGTGCCTGGGGGACAGGGGGGACCGGGGAGCTGTTTTTT
TRBV18	TRBD2	.	TRBJ2-2	CASSTLGLENTGELFF	TGTGCCAGCTCAACCCTTGGACTAGAAAACACCGGGGAGCTGTTTTTT
TRBV25-1	TRBD2	.	TRBJ2-3	CASSGGTSGSSGTDTQYF	TGTGCCAGCAGTGGAGGGACTAGCGGGAGCTCGGGCACAGATACGCAGTATTTT
TRBV6-5	.	.	TRBJ2-1	CASSYSERGNEQFF	TGTGCCAGCAGTTACTCAGAACGGGGGAATGAGCAGTTCTTC
TRBV4-2	TRBD2	.	TRBJ2-1	CASSQGDWASGRHNEQFF	TGTGCCAGCAGCCAGGGGGATTGGGCTAGCGGGAGGCACAATGAGCAGTTCTTC
TRBV19	.	few	TRBJ2-5	CASTGNPRGETQYF	TGTGCCAGTACTGGTAATCCGAGGGGAGAGACCCAGTACTTC
TRBV18	.	.	TRBJ2-1	CASSPSRTSTYNEQFF	TGTGCCAGCTCACCTTCACGGACGAGCACCTACAATGAGCAGTTCTTC
TRBV5-4	.	.	TRBJ1-6	CASSTRDKYNSPLHF	TGTGCCAGCAGCACCCGGGACAAATATAATTCACCCCTCCACTTT
TRBV19	TRBD2	.	TRBJ2-1	CASSRIAGVNEQFF	TGTGCCAGTTCGCGGATAGCGGGAGTCAATGAGCAGTTCTTC
TRBV5-6	TRBD2	.	TRBJ2-1	CASSLGLAGFNEQFF	TGTGCCAGCAGCTTGGGACTAGCGGGGTTTAATGAGCAGTTCTTC
TRBV27	.	.	TRBJ1-1	CASSSIRTAREAFF	TGTGCCAGCAGTTCCATCCGGACAGCGAGGGAAGCTTTCTTT
TRBV13	.	.	TRBJ2-1	CASSLHWNEQFF	TGTGCCAGCAGCCTACATTGGAATGAGCAGTTCTTC
TRBV4-2	TRBD1	few	TRBJ1-1	CASSQAGRDSIEAFF	TGTGCCAGCAGCCAAGCTGGCCGGGACAGCATTGAAGCTTTCTTT
TRBV30	TRBD2	.	TRBJ2-7	CAWSVASGINEQYF	TGTGCCTGGAGTGTGGCTAGCGGGATCAACGAGCAGTACTTC
TRBV10-3	TRBD1	.	TRBJ2-7	CAISEMGTGGPHYEQYF	TGTGCCATCAGTGAGATGGGGACAGGGGGCCCTCATTACGAGCAGTACTTC
TRBV6-1	.	few	TRBJ1-1	CASVWQLNTEAFF	TGTGCCAGCGTGTGGCAACTGAACACTGAAGCTTTCTTT
TRBV7-7	.	.	TRBJ2-5	CASSPRRDGSETQYF	TGTGCTAGCAGCCCACGACGGGACGGATCAGAGACCCAGTACTTC
TRBV9	TRBD2	.	TRBJ2-7	CASSVGSGDEQYF	TGTGCCAGCAGCGTAGGTAGCGGGGACGAGCAGTACTTC
TRBV5-1	.	once	TRBJ2-3	CASSVNMGTTDTQYF	TGCGCCAGCAGCGTTAACATGGGGACCACAGATACGCAGTATTTT
TRBV11-2	.	.	TRBJ1-1	CASSSFRGNTEAFF	TGTGCCAGCAGCTCTTTTCGGGGTAACACTGAAGCTTTCTTT
TRBV6-5	.	.	TRBJ1-2	CASSYSPGASYGYTF	TGTGCCAGCAGTTACTCACCGGGAGCGAGCTATGGCTACACCTTC
TRBV27	.	.	TRBJ2-3	CASRGEGFPPRQYF	TGTGCCAGCAGGGGAGAGGGCTTTCCTCCCCGGCAGTATTTT
TRBV7-8	TRBD2	.	TRBJ2-3	CASSLDLAVTDTQYF	TGTGCCAGCAGCTTAGATCTAGCGGTCACAGATACGCAGTATTTT
TRBV4-1	.	.	TRBJ2-7	CASSQRHSGTYEQYF	TGCGCCAGCAGCCAACGGCACAGCGGTACCTACGAGCAGTACTTC
TRBV29-1	.	.	TRBJ1-1	CSVGEALGSTEAFF	TGCAGCGTTGGGGAGGCCCTGGGTTCCACTGAAGCTTTCTTT
TRBV19	TRBD1	.	TRBJ1-6	CASSIGDRANSPLHF	TGTGCCAGTAGTATAGGGGACAGGGCGAATTCACCCCTCCACTTT
TRBV7-2	TRBD2	.	TRBJ2-1	CASSSKAGASYNEQFF	TGTGCCAGCAGCTCAAAAGCGGGAGCCTCCTACAATGAGCAGTTCTTC
TRBV11-2	.	.	TRBJ1-5	CASSLAGSQPQHF	TGTGCCAGCAGCTTAGCAGGGAGTCAGCCCCAGCATTTT
TRBV28	TRBD2	.	TRBJ2-3	CASSTPAGAGTDTQYF	TGTGCCAGCAGTACACCAGCGGGAGCTGGCACAGATACGCAGTATTTT
TRBV6-5	.	.	TRBJ1-1	CASRNRAFGAFF	TGTGCCAGCCGGAACAGGGCTTTCGGGGCTTTCTTT
TRBV9	.	.	TRBJ1-1	CASSGDSVDTEAFF	TGTGCCAGCAGCGGCGACAGTGTTGACACTGAAGCTTTCTTT
TRBV7-9	TRBD2	.	TRBJ2-1	CASSLGLAGGNEQFF	TGTGCCAGCAGCTTAGGTTTAGCGGGAGGAAATGAGCAGTTCTTC
TRBV27	.	.	TRBJ2-1	CASSLLGRERYNEQFF	TGTGCCAGCAGTTTATTAGGCAGGGAGCGGTACAATGAGCAGTTCTTC
TRBV5-6	.	.	TRBJ2-1	CASSFQGGVEQFF	TGTGCCAGCAGCTTCCAGGGAGGAGTGGAGCAGTTCTTC
TRBV7-6	.	.	TRBJ2-7	CARDYEQYF	TGTGCCCGGGATTACGAGCAGTACTTC
TRBV19	.	.	TRBJ2-1	CASSLFGYNEQFF	TGTGCCAGTAGTCTCTTCGGGTACAATGAGCAGTTCTTC
TRBV5-4	.	.	TRBJ1-2	CASSLMEGIRGYGYTF	TGTGCCAGCAGCTTAATGGAGGGGATTCGTGGCTATGGCTACACCTTC
TRBV11-2	.	.	TRBJ2-7	CASSGAGDEQYF	TGTGCCAGTTCGGGTGCCGGTGACGAGCAGTACTTC
TRBV11-2	.	.	TRBJ2-5	CASRTLGFQETQYF	TGTGCCAGCAGAACACTGGGCTTTCAAGAGACCCAGTACTTC
TRBV7-9	.	.	TRBJ1-2	CAHDRKDTSNYGYTF	TGTGCCCACGACAGGAAAGATACATCTAACTATGGCTACACCTTC
TRBV27	TRBD1	.	TRBJ2-4	CASSRTGNYKNIQYF	TGTGCCAGCAGCCGGACAGGAAATTACAAAAACATTCAGTACTTC
TRBV5-6	TRBD1	.	TRBJ1-2	CASSQDRDGYTF	TGTGCCAGCAGTCAGGACAGGGATGGCTACACCTTC
TRBV7-9	.	.	TRBJ2-7	CASSPLWEQYF	TGTGCCAGCAGCCCATTATGGGAGCAGTACTTC
TRBV10-3	.	.	TRBJ2-7	CAITTPGDEQYF	TGTGCCATCACTACCCCTGGTGACGAGCAGTACTTC
TRBV2	.	.	TRBJ1-4	CASSELIGAKEKLFF	TGTGCCAGCAGTGAGTTAATAGGGGCGAAAGAAAAACTGTTTTTT
TRBV14	.	.	TRBJ2-1	CASSQGQIDEQFF	TGTGCCAGCAGCCAGGGTCAAATCGATGAGCAGTTCTTC
TRBV27	.	.	TRBJ2-3	CASSSTGGTQYF	TGTGCCAGCAGTTCGACCGGCGGTACGCAGTATTTT
TRBV28	.	.	TRBJ1-2	CASRVPDYGYTF	TGTGCCAGCCGAGTTCCAGATTATGGCTACACCTTC
TRBV29-1	.	.	TRBJ2-7	CSVERDGPYEQYF	TGCAGCGTTGAAAGGGACGGTCCCTACGAGCAGTACTTC